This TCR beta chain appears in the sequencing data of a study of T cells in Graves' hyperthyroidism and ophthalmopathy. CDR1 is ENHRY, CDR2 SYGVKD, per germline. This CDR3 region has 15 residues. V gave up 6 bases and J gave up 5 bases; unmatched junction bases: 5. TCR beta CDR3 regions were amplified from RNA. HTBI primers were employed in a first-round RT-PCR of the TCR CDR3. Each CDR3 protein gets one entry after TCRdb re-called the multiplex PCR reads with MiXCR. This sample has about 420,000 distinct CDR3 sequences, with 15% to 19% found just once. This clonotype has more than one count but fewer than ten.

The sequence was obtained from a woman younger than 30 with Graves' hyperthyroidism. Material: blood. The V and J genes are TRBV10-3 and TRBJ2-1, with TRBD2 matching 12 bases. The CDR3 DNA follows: TGTGCCATCAGCTTGGGACTAGCGGGTGACAATGAGCAGTTCTTC. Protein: CAISLGLAGDNEQFF.